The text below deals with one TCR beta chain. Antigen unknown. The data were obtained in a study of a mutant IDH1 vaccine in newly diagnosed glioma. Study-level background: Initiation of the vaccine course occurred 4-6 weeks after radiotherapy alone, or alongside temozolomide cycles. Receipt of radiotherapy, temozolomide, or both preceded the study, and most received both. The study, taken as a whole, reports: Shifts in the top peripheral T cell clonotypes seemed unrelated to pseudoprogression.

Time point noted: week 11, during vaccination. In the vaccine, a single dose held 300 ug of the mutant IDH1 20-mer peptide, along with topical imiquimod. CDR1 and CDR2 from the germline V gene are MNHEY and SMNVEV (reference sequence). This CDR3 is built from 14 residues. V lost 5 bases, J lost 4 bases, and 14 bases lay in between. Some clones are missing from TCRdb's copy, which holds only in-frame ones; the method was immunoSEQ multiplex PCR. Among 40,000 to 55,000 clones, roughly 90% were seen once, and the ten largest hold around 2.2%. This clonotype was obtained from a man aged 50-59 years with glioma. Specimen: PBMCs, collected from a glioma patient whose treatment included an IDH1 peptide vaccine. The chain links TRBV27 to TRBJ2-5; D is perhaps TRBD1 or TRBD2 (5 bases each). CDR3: CASSPRGERETQYF. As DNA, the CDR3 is TGTGCCAGCAGTCCAAGAGGGGAACGAGAGACCCAGTACTTC.